This is a list of T cell receptor beta chains from one sample in a study of T cell repertoires in cytomegalovirus infection. TCRdb analysed the reads with MiXCR anew, one entry per CDR3 protein. The sample shows hundreds of thousands of distinct CDR3 sequences, roughly 18% of them seen only once. The material sequenced was PBMCs. The receptors come from a human donor in good health (CMV status not recorded). Some clones in this sample may be carry-over from other donors' samples. Both conserved end residues are part of each CDR3. The order of the fields is D gene, clone size, V gene, J gene, CDR3 protein, CDR3 DNA. D genes are given only for firm matches. Clone size, where shown, is once, few, many, or a class for clones that have expanded.

d_gene: TRBD2; abundance: NA; v_gene: TRBV18; j_gene: TRBJ2-1; CDR3aa: CASSPVMTSGGNEQFF; CDR3nt: TGTGCCAGCTCACCCGTAATGACTAGCGGGGGGAATGAGCAGTTCTTC
d_gene: NA; abundance: NA; v_gene: TRBV6-5; j_gene: TRBJ1-2; CDR3aa: CASRTGTEDGYTF; CDR3nt: TGTGCCAGCAGAACCGGGACGGAAGATGGCTACACCTTC
d_gene: NA; abundance: many; v_gene: TRBV7-2; j_gene: TRBJ1-5; CDR3aa: CASSPRDQPQHF; CDR3nt: TGTGCCAGCAGCCCCAGGGATCAGCCCCAGCATTTT
d_gene: NA; abundance: few; v_gene: TRBV6-2/TRBV6-3; j_gene: TRBJ2-1; CDR3aa: CASSPTKILQFF; CDR3nt: TGTGCCAGCAGTCCGACTAAAATCCTTCAGTTCTTC
d_gene: NA; abundance: NA; v_gene: TRBV7-2; j_gene: TRBJ2-5; CDR3aa: CASGPKGPFQETQYF; CDR3nt: TGTGCCAGCGGCCCCAAGGGGCCCTTCCAAGAGACCCAGTACTTC
d_gene: TRBD2; abundance: NA; v_gene: TRBV10-3; j_gene: TRBJ2-5; CDR3aa: CATRTSGGTGQETQYF; CDR3nt: TGTGCCACGAGGACTAGCGGGGGGACGGGGCAAGAGACCCAGTACTTC
d_gene: TRBD1; abundance: NA; v_gene: TRBV6-8; j_gene: TRBJ2-5; CDR3aa: CASSQGARWETQYF; CDR3nt: TGTGCCAGCAGCCAGGGGGCGCGATGGGAGACCCAGTACTTC
d_gene: NA; abundance: NA; v_gene: TRBV7-2; j_gene: TRBJ1-5; CDR3aa: CASSFPAQPQHF; CDR3nt: TGTGCCAGCAGCTTTCCGGCCCAGCCCCAGCATTTT
d_gene: TRBD2; abundance: NA; v_gene: TRBV11-3; j_gene: TRBJ2-1; CDR3aa: CASSLRTSGRAGEQFF; CDR3nt: TGTGCCAGCAGCTTACGGACTAGCGGGAGGGCTGGGGAGCAGTTCTTC
d_gene: TRBD2; abundance: NA; v_gene: TRBV27; j_gene: TRBJ2-5; CDR3aa: CASSSRGATTQYF; CDR3nt: TGTGCCAGCAGTTCGCGGGGGGCTACGACCCAGTACTTC
d_gene: TRBD2; abundance: NA; v_gene: TRBV20-1; j_gene: TRBJ2-7; CDR3aa: CSASRTSAVRYF; CDR3nt: TGCAGTGCTTCCAGGACTAGCGCGGTAAGGTACTTC
d_gene: NA; abundance: many; v_gene: TRBV7-2; j_gene: TRBJ1-6; CDR3aa: CASSFYNPQGRRSNSPLHF; CDR3nt: TGTGCCAGCAGCTTTTATAACCCTCAGGGACGCCGCTCTAATTCACCCCTCCACTTT
d_gene: NA; abundance: few; v_gene: TRBV5-5; j_gene: TRBJ2-5; CDR3aa: CASSIGPRQETQYF; CDR3nt: TGTGCCAGCAGCATCGGGCCGAGGCAAGAGACCCAGTACTTC
d_gene: TRBD2; abundance: NA; v_gene: TRBV4-1; j_gene: TRBJ2-3; CDR3aa: CASSQGLADTDTQYF; CDR3nt: TGCGCCAGCAGCCAAGGACTAGCGGACACAGATACGCAGTATTTT
d_gene: TRBD1; abundance: many; v_gene: TRBV7-6; j_gene: TRBJ1-2; CDR3aa: CASRGQGNYGYTF; CDR3nt: TGTGCTTCCAGGGGACAGGGTAACTATGGCTACACCTTC
d_gene: TRBD1; abundance: few; v_gene: TRBV7-9; j_gene: TRBJ2-3; CDR3aa: CASSSGQGANTQYF; CDR3nt: TGTGCCAGCAGCTCCGGACAGGGGGCAAATACGCAGTATTTT
d_gene: NA; abundance: few; v_gene: TRBV19; j_gene: TRBJ1-1; CDR3aa: CASRPPGRANTEAFF; CDR3nt: TGTGCCAGTAGGCCCCCCGGGAGGGCGAACACTGAAGCTTTCTTT
d_gene: NA; abundance: many; v_gene: TRBV7-2; j_gene: TRBJ1-5; CDR3aa: CASSSRGNQPQHF; CDR3nt: TGTGCCAGCAGCTCAAGGGGCAATCAGCCCCAGCATTTT
d_gene: NA; abundance: once; v_gene: TRBV12-3/TRBV12-4; j_gene: TRBJ2-2; CDR3aa: CASSNLRVINTGELFF; CDR3nt: TGTGCCAGCAGTAACTTAAGGGTAATTAACACCGGGGAGCTGTTTTTT
d_gene: NA; abundance: NA; v_gene: TRBV4-1; j_gene: TRBJ2-3; CDR3aa: CASSQDLIGNAQYF; CDR3nt: TGCGCCAGCAGCCAAGACCTAATAGGGAATGCGCAGTATTTT
d_gene: TRBD1; abundance: few; v_gene: TRBV19; j_gene: TRBJ2-3; CDR3aa: CASSMGPGGDTQYF; CDR3nt: TGTGCCAGTAGTATGGGTCCAGGGGGAGATACGCAGTATTTT
d_gene: NA; abundance: many; v_gene: TRBV7-2; j_gene: TRBJ2-7; CDR3aa: CASSPAGRAYEQYF; CDR3nt: TGTGCCAGCAGCCCCGCGGGAAGAGCCTACGAGCAGTACTTC
d_gene: NA; abundance: NA; v_gene: TRBV2; j_gene: TRBJ2-2; CDR3aa: CASSEYGIGAGELFF; CDR3nt: TGTGCCAGCAGTGAATACGGGATTGGGGCCGGGGAGCTGTTTTTT
d_gene: NA; abundance: NA; v_gene: TRBV5-1; j_gene: TRBJ1-2; CDR3aa: CASSLPSGYSNYGYTF; CDR3nt: TGCGCCAGCAGCTTACCCTCAGGATACTCTAACTATGGCTACACCTTC
d_gene: NA; abundance: NA; v_gene: TRBV7-9; j_gene: TRBJ2-7; CDR3aa: CASSRDTRAPWEQYF; CDR3nt: TGTGCCAGCAGCCGCGATACCCGGGCCCCGTGGGAGCAGTACTTC
d_gene: TRBD1; abundance: NA; v_gene: TRBV29-1; j_gene: TRBJ2-5; CDR3aa: CSGRTGGYETQYF; CDR3nt: TGCAGCGGAAGGACAGGGGGCTATGAGACCCAGTACTTC
d_gene: TRBD1; abundance: few; v_gene: TRBV2; j_gene: TRBJ1-2; CDR3aa: CASYTYGDRDNYGYTF; CDR3nt: TGTGCCAGCTATACCTATGGGGACAGGGATAACTATGGCTACACCTTC
d_gene: NA; abundance: once; v_gene: TRBV6-4; j_gene: TRBJ2-3; CDR3aa: CASSDPGITDTQYF; CDR3nt: TGTGCCAGCAGTGACCCAGGGATAACAGATACGCAGTATTTT
d_gene: TRBD1; abundance: many; v_gene: TRBV28; j_gene: TRBJ1-5; CDR3aa: CASSPRGFGNQPQHF; CDR3nt: TGTGCCAGCAGCCCCAGGGGGTTCGGCAATCAGCCCCAGCATTTT
d_gene: TRBD1; abundance: few; v_gene: TRBV20-1; j_gene: TRBJ2-6; CDR3aa: CSALGQSFSGANVLTF; CDR3nt: TGCAGTGCTTTGGGACAGTCCTTTTCTGGGGCCAACGTCCTGACTTTC
d_gene: NA; abundance: NA; v_gene: TRBV11-2; j_gene: TRBJ1-1; CDR3aa: CASSLTSQGHLTSSGTEAFF; CDR3nt: TGTGCCAGCAGCTTAACCTCTCAGGGCCATTTAACTTCCTCCGGGACTGAAGCTTTCTTT
d_gene: NA; abundance: few; v_gene: TRBV5-6; j_gene: TRBJ2-4; CDR3aa: CASSPTRTLAKNIQYF; CDR3nt: TGTGCCAGCAGCCCCACTAGGACACTAGCCAAAAACATTCAGTACTTC
d_gene: NA; abundance: NA; v_gene: TRBV2; j_gene: TRBJ2-6; CDR3aa: CASSGTVTSGANVLTF; CDR3nt: TGTGCCAGCAGTGGAACCGTTACCTCTGGGGCCAACGTCCTGACTTTC
d_gene: NA; abundance: few; v_gene: TRBV2; j_gene: TRBJ1-1; CDR3aa: CASSSGAEAFF; CDR3nt: TGTGCCAGCAGTTCCGGCGCTGAAGCTTTCTTT
d_gene: NA; abundance: many; v_gene: TRBV7-2; j_gene: TRBJ2-7; CDR3aa: CASRVTGTEEQYF; CDR3nt: TGTGCCAGCAGGGTTACAGGGACGGAGGAGCAGTACTTC
d_gene: NA; abundance: few; v_gene: TRBV7-6; j_gene: TRBJ1-1; CDR3aa: CASSWSNTEAFF; CDR3nt: TGTGCCAGCAGCTGGAGTAACACTGAAGCTTTCTTT
d_gene: NA; abundance: NA; v_gene: TRBV12-3/TRBV12-4; j_gene: TRBJ2-5; CDR3aa: CASSLMSGPQETQYF; CDR3nt: TGTGCCAGCAGTTTAATGTCAGGGCCCCAAGAGACCCAGTACTTC
d_gene: NA; abundance: many; v_gene: TRBV7-2; j_gene: TRBJ1-2; CDR3aa: CASSPSPGPNYGYTF; CDR3nt: TGTGCCAGCAGTCCAAGCCCGGGTCCCAACTATGGCTACACCTTC
d_gene: NA; abundance: NA; v_gene: TRBV20-1; j_gene: TRBJ1-1; CDR3aa: CSVAGNAEAFF; CDR3nt: TGCAGTGTGGCGGGGAATGCTGAAGCTTTCTTT
d_gene: TRBD1; abundance: many; v_gene: TRBV7-9; j_gene: TRBJ2-7; CDR3aa: CASGNTGTAYEQYF; CDR3nt: TGTGCCAGCGGAAACACCGGGACAGCCTACGAGCAGTACTTC
d_gene: TRBD2; abundance: NA; v_gene: TRBV19; j_gene: TRBJ2-3; CDR3aa: CASSLAGNADTQYF; CDR3nt: TGTGCCAGTAGTCTAGCGGGAAACGCAGATACGCAGTATTTT
d_gene: NA; abundance: many; v_gene: TRBV28; j_gene: TRBJ1-1; CDR3aa: CASSLRGGVTEAFF; CDR3nt: TGTGCCAGCAGTTTACGTGGGGGAGTTACTGAAGCTTTCTTT
d_gene: NA; abundance: NA; v_gene: TRBV7-2; j_gene: TRBJ1-2; CDR3aa: CASSGLPYGYTF; CDR3nt: TGTGCCAGCAGCGGACTCCCCTATGGCTACACCTTC
d_gene: NA; abundance: many; v_gene: TRBV12-3/TRBV12-4; j_gene: TRBJ2-5; CDR3aa: CASSLIQGETQYF; CDR3nt: TGTGCCAGCAGTTTAATTCAGGGGGAGACCCAGTACTTC
d_gene: NA; abundance: NA; v_gene: TRBV28; j_gene: TRBJ1-2; CDR3aa: CASSPKRPGYTF; CDR3nt: TGTGCCAGCAGTCCCAAGCGGCCCGGCTACACCTTC